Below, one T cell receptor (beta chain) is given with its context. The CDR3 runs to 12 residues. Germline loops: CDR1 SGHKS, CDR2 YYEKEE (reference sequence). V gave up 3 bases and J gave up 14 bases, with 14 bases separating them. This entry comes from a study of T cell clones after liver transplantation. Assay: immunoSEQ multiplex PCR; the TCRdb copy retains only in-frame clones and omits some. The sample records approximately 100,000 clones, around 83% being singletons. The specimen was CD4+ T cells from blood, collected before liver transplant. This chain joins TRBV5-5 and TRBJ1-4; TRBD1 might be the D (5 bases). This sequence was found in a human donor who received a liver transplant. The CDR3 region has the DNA TGTGCCAGCAGCTGGGACCCCGCAGTTCTGTTTTTT. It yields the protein CASSWDPAVLFF.